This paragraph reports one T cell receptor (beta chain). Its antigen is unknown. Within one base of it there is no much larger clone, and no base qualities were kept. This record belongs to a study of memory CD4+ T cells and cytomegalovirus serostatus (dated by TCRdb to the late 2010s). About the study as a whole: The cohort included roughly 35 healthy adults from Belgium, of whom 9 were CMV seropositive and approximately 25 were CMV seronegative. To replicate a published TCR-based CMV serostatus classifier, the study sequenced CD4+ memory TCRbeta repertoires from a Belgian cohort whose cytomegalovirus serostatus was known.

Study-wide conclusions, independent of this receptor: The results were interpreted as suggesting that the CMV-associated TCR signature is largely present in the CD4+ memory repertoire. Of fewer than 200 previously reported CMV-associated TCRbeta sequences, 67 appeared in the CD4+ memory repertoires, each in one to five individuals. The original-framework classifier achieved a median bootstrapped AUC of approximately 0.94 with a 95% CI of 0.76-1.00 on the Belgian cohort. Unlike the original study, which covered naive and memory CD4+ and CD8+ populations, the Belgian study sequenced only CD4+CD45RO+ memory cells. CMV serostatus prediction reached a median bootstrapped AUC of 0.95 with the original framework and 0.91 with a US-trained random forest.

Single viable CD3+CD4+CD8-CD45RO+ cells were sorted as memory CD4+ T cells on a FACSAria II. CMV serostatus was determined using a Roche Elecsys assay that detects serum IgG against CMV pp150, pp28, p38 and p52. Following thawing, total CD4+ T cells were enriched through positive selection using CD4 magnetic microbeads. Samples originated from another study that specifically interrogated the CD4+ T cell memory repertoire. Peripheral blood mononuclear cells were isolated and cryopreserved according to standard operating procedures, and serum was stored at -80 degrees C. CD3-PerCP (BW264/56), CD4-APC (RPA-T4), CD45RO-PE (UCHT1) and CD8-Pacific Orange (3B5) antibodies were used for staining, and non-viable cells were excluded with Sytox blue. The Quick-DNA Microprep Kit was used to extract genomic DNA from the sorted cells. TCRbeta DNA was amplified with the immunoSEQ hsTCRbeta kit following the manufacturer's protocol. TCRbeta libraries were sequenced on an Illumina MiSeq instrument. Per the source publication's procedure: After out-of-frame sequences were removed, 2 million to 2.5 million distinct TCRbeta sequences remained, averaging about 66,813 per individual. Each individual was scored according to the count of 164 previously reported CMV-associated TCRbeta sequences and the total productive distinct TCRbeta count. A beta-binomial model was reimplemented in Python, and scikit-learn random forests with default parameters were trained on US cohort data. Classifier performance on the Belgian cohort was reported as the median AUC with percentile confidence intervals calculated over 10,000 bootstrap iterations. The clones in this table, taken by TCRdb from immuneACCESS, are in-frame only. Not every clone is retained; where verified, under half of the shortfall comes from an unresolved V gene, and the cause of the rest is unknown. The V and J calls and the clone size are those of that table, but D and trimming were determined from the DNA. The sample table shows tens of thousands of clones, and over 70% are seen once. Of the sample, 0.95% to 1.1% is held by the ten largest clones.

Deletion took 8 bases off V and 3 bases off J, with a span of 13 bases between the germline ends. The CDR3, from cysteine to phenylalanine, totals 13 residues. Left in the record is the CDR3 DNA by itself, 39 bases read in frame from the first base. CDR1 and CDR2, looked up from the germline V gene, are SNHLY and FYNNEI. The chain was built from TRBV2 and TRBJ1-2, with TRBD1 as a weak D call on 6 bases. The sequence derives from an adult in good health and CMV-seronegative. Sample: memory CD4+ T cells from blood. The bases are TGTGCCAGCCGGGGTGAGGGGGACTATGGCTACACCTTC. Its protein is CASRGEGDYGYTF. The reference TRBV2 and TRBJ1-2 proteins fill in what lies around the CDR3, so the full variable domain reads EPEVTQTPSHQVTQMGQEVILRCVPISNHLYFYWYRQILGQKVEFLVSFYNNEISEKSEIFDDQFSVERPDGSNFTLKIRSTKLEDSAMYFCASRGEGDYGYTFGSGTRLTVV.